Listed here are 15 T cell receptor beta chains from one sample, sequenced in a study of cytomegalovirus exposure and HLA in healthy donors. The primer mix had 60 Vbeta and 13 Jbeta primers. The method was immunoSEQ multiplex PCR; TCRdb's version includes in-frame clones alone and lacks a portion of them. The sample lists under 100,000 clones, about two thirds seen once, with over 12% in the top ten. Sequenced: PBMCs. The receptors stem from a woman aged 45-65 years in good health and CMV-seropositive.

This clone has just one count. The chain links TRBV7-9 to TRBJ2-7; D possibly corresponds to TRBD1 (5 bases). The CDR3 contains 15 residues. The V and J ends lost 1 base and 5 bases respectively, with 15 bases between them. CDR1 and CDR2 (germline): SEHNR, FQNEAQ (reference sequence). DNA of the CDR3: TGTGCCAGCAGCTTAGTAGTACAGGTTAGAAACGAGCAGTACTTC. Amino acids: CASSLVVQVRNEQYF.

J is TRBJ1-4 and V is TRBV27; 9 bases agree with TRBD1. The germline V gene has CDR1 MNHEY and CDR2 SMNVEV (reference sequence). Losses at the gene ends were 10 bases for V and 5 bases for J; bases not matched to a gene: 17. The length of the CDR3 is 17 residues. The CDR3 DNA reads TGTGCCACCAAGTTTTACGGGGGACAGGGCTTCAATGAAAAACTGTTTTTT. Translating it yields CATKFYGGQGFNEKLFF.

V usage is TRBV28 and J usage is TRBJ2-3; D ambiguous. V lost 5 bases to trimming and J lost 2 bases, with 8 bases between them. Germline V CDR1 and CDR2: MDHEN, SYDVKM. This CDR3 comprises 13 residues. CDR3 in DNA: TGTGCCAGCAGTCGTCCCCCCACAGATACGCAGTATTTT. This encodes CASSRPPTDTQYF.

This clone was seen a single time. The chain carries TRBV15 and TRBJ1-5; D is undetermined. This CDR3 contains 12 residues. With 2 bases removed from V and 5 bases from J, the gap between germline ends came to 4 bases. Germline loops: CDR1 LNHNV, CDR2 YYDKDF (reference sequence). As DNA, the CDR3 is TGTGCCACCAGCAGATCGTATCAGCCCCAGCATTTT. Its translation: CATSRSYQPQHF.

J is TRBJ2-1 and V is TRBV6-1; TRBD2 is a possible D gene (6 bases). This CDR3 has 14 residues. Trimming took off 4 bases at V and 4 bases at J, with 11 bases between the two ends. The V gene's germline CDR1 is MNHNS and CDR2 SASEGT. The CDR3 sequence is CASSAGDWYNEQFF. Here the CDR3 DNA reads TGTGCCAGCAGTGCGGGAGATTGGTACAATGAGCAGTTCTTC.

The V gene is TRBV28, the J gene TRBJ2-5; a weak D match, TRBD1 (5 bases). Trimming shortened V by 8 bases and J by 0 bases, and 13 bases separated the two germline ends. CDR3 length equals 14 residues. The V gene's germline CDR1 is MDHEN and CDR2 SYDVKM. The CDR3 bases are TGTGCCAGCCTTCAGGGTGGATACCAAGAGACCCAGTACTTC. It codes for CASLQGGYQETQYF.

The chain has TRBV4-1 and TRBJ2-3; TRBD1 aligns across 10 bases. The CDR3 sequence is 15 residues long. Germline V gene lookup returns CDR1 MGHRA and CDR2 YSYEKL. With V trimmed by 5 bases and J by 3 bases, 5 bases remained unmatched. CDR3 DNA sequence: TGCGCCAGCAGCGGACGACAGGGGGCTACAGATACGCAGTATTTT. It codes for CASSGRQGATDTQYF.

CDR3 protein: CASSLIGADFRAGELFF. DNA for the CDR3: TGTGCCAGCAGCTTGATCGGCGCCGACTTCCGAGCCGGGGAGCTGTTTTTT. The genes are TRBV5-6 and TRBJ2-2; D uncertain. The CDR3 totals 17 residues. Trimming removed 1 base at V and 6 bases at J, with 19 bases between. Per germline, CDR1 SGHDT and CDR2 YYEEEE.

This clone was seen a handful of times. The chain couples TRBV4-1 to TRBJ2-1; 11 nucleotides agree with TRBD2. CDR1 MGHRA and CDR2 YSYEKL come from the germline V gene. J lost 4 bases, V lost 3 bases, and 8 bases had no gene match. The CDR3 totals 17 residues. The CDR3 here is CASSQTGTSGPYNEQFF. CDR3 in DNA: TGCGCCAGCAGCCAGACCGGGACTAGCGGTCCGTACAATGAGCAGTTCTTC.

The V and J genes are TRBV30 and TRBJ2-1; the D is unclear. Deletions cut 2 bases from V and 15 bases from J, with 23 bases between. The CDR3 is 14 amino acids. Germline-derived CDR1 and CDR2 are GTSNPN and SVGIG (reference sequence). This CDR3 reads CAWSLQVSTQARFF. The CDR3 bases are TGTGCCTGGAGTTTGCAGGTGTCCACCCAGGCGCGGTTCTTC.

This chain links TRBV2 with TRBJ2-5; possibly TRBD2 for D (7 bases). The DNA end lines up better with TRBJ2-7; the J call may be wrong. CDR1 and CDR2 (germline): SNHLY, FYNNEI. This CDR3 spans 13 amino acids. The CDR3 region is CAGGEQGWSEQYF. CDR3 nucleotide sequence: TGTGCCGGGGGGGAACAGGGTTGGTCCGAGCAGTACTTC.

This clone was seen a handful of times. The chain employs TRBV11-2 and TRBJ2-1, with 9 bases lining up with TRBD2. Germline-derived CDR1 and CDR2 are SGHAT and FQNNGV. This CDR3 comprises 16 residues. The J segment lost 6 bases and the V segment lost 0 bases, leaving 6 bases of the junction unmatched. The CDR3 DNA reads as TGTGCCAGCAGCTTAGATATAGCGGGAGTCCCCAATGAGCAGTTCTTC. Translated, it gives CASSLDIAGVPNEQFF.

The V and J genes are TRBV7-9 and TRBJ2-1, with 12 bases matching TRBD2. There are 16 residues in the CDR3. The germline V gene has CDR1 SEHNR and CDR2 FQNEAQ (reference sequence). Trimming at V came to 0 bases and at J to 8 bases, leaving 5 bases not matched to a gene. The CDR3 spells CASSLAVTSGSDEQFF. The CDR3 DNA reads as TGTGCCAGCAGCTTAGCGGTGACTAGCGGGAGTGATGAGCAGTTCTTC.

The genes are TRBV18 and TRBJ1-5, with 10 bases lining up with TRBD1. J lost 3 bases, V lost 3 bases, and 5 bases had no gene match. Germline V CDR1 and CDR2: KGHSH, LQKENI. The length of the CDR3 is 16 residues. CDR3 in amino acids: CASSPRTGGANQPQHF. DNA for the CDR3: TGTGCCAGCTCACCTCGGACAGGGGGGGCCAATCAGCCCCAGCATTTT.

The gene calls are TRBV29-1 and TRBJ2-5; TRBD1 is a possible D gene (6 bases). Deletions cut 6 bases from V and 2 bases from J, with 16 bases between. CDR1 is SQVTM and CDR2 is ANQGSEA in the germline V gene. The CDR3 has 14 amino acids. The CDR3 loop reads CSVAGLGQQETQYF. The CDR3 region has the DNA TGCAGCGTAGCAGGACTTGGACAGCAAGAGACCCAGTACTTC.